This TCR beta chain was recovered during a study of OX40 agonist ivuxolimab in advanced cancers. About the study: Three individuals attained partial responses, comprising one hepatocellular carcinoma case and two cutaneous melanoma cases. Study results and limitations: Blood T cells, both CD4+ and CD8+, expanded clonally by week 6 at 0.1 to 3.0 mg/kg.

Sequencing used immunoSEQ multiplex PCR; TCRdb keeps in-frame clones, though not all of them. This sample has 70,000 to 95,000 clones, with around 87% found just once. CDR3 length: 16 residues. Trimming removed 4 bases from V and 4 bases from J; junction bases left unmatched: 6. Germline CDR1 and CDR2: MNHEY and SVGAGI. Worth noting for this clone: Antigen: not known.

Source: CD4+ or CD8+ T cells sorted from blood, taken in a trial of the OX40 agonist ivuxolimab. The receptor was derived from an adult with an advanced solid tumor such as melanoma, head and neck, liver or kidney cancer. The chain links TRBV6-5 to TRBJ2-1, with 11 nucleotides matching TRBD2. In DNA form, the CDR3 reads TGTGCCAGCAGTTCCAGACTAGCGGGGACATACAATGAGCAGTTCTTC. Translation: CASSSRLAGTYNEQFF.